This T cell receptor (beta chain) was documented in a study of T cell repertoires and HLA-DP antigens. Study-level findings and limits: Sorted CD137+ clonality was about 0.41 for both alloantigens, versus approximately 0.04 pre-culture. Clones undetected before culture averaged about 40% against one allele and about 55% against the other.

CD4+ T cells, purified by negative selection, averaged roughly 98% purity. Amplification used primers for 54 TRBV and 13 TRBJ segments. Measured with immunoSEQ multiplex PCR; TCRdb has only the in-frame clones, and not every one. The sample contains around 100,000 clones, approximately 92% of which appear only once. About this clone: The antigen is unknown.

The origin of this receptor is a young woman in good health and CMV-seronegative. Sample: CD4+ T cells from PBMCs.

The CDR3 here is CASSPWDRGRLEELFF. DNA for the CDR3: TGCGCCAGCAGCCCCTGGGACAGGGGGCGTCTCGAGGAGCTGTTTTTT. This chain uses TRBV4-1 with TRBJ2-2, with 12 bases matching TRBD1. Germline CDR1 MGHRA, CDR2 YSYEKL. This CDR3 comprises 16 residues. J gave up 10 bases and V 4 bases, and 10 bases lay outside the gene matches.